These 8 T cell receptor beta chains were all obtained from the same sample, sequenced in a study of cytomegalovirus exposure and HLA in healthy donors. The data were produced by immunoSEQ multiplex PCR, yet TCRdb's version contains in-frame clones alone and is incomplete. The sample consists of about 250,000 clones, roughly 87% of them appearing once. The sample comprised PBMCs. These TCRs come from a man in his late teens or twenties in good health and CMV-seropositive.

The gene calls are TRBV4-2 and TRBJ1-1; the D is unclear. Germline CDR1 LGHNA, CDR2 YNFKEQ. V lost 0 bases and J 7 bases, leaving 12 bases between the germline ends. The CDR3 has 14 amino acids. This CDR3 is CASSQDGYRVEAFF. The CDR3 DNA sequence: TGTGCCAGCAGCCAAGATGGGTATCGAGTTGAAGCTTTCTTT.

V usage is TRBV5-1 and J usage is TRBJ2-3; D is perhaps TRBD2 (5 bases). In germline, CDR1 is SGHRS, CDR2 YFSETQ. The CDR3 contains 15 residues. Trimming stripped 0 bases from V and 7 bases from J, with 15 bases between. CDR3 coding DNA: TGCGCCAGCAGCTTGGGGACTGCCGGGGAGTATACGCAGTATTTT. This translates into CASSLGTAGEYTQYF.

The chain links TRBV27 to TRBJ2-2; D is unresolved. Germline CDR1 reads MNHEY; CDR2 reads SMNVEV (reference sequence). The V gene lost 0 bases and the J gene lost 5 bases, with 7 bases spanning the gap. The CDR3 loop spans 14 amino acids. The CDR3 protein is CASSLSVGTGELFF. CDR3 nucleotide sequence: TGTGCCAGCAGTTTATCGGTTGGGACCGGGGAGCTGTTTTTT.

The CDR3 DNA is TGCGCCAGCAGGCTAGCGGGAGGGCCGGATGAGACCCAGTACTTC. Translation gives CASRLAGGPDETQYF. The chain carries TRBV4-3 and TRBJ2-5, with 12 bases that match TRBD2. Trimming removed 6 bases from V and 5 bases from J; junction bases left unmatched: 7. The CDR3 spans 15 residues. CDR1 LGHNA and CDR2 YSLEER come from the germline V gene.

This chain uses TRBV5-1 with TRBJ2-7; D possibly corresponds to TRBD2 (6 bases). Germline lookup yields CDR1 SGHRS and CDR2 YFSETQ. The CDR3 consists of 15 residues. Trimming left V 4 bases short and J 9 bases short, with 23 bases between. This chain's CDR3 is CASSLAGQPALAQYF. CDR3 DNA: TGCGCCAGCAGCCTCGCGGGGCAGCCTGCGTTAGCGCAGTACTTC.

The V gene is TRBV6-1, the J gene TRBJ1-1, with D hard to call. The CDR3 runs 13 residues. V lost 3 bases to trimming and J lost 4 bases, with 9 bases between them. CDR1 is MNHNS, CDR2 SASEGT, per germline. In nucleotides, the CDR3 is TGTGCCAGCAGTGAGCGGGAAGGCACTGAAGCTTTCTTT. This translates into CASSEREGTEAFF.

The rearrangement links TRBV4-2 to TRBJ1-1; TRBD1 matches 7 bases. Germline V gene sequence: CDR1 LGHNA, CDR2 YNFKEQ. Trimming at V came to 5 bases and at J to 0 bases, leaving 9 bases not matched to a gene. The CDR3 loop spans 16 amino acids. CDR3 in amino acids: CASSKTRQGMNTEAFF. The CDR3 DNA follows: TGTGCCAGCAGCAAAACTCGACAGGGCATGAACACTGAAGCTTTCTTT.

Here the CDR3 reads CASSDGQDEAGPNVNGNTIYF. As DNA, the CDR3 is TGCGCCAGCAGTGATGGGCAGGACGAAGCCGGACCGAACGTAAACGGAAACACCATATATTTT. This sequence joins TRBV10-1 and TRBJ1-3; D remains ambiguous. V lost 3 bases and J lost 4, with 31 bases in between. The CDR3 spans 21 residues. Germline lookup yields CDR1 WNHNN and CDR2 SYGVQD (reference sequence).